A selection of T cell receptor beta chains follows, all from one sample in a study of T cells after yellow fever vaccination. TCRdb itself ran the 5' RACE reads through MiXCR, one entry per CDR3 protein. Among hundreds of thousands of distinct CDR3 sequences, roughly 12% were seen once, and the ten largest hold 14% to 15%. Material: PBMCs, obtained on the day of the yellow fever booster vaccination. These receptor sequences come from a man aged 25-45 years who received the YFV17D yellow fever vaccine. CDR3s include the opening cysteine and the closing phenylalanine or tryptophan. A D gene is named only where the DNA matches it firmly. Not every row has a clone size; where given, it reads once, few, many or a size class.

>-|few|TRBV20-1|TRBJ2-7|12
CSAGTGNYEQYF
TGCAGTGCTGGTACAGGGAACTACGAGCAGTACTTC
>-|few|TRBV4-2|TRBJ1-4|15
CASSPPSTENEKLFF
TGTGCCAGCAGCCCGCCGTCGACAGAAAATGAAAAACTGTTTTTT
>-|many|TRBV5-5|TRBJ1-5|15
CASSLGVVANQPQHF
TGTGCCAGCAGCTTGGGGGTAGTGGCAAATCAGCCCCAGCATTTT
>-|-|TRBV15|TRBJ2-7|15
CATSRDKAGPYEQYF
TGTGCCACCAGCAGAGATAAGGCGGGACCCTACGAGCAGTACTTC
>-|-|TRBV5-1|TRBJ2-5|13
CASSLDRTGTQYF
TGCGCCAGCAGCCTCGACAGGACCGGAACCCAGTACTTC
>-|-|TRBV12-3/TRBV12-4|TRBJ1-1|12
CASSDSLTEAFF
TGTGCCAGCAGTGACAGTCTCACTGAAGCTTTCTTT
>TRBD2|-|TRBV4-2|TRBJ2-1|22
CASSPLRSGLAGGPSSYNEQFF
TGTGCCAGCAGCCCCCTTCGTTCGGGACTAGCGGGAGGGCCCAGCTCCTACAATGAGCAGTTCTTC
>TRBD2|once|TRBV20-1|TRBJ2-5|16
CSAPTSGRWNGVTQYF
TGCAGTGCACCGACTAGCGGGAGATGGAACGGGGTGACCCAGTACTTC
>-|-|TRBV20-1|TRBJ2-5|14
CSARRLASQETQYF
TGCAGTGCTAGGCGGTTAGCCAGCCAAGAGACCCAGTACTTC
>TRBD2|-|TRBV15|TRBJ2-7|16
CATSRRLAGGPKEQYF
TGTGCCACCAGCAGACGACTAGCGGGAGGGCCGAAGGAGCAGTACTTC
>TRBD2|-|TRBV4-3|TRBJ2-5|16
CASSPVKDYGGETQYF
TGCGCCAGCAGCCCCGTAAAGGACTACGGGGGGGAGACCCAGTACTTC
>-|-|TRBV7-7|TRBJ2-2|17
CASSSSVGGPNTGELFF
TGTGCCAGCAGCTCTAGCGTCGGGGGTCCGAACACCGGGGAGCTGTTTTTT
>-|-|TRBV6-2/TRBV6-3|TRBJ1-6|13
CASSIDSNSPLHF
TGTGCCAGCAGCATCGACAGTAATTCACCCCTCCACTTT
>TRBD1|-|TRBV5-1|TRBJ1-2|13
CASGRQGNYGYTF
TGCGCCAGCGGAAGACAGGGTAACTATGGCTACACCTTC
>-|-|TRBV7-9|TRBJ2-1|15
CASSILIGLNNEQFF
TGTGCCAGCAGTATCTTAATTGGCCTAAACAATGAGCAGTTCTTC
>-|-|TRBV20-1|TRBJ2-3|15
CSARSNPGATDTQYF
TGCAGTGCCCGTTCAAATCCGGGGGCCACAGATACGCAGTATTTT
>-|-|TRBV20-1|TRBJ2-1|15
CSARRTGPLGNEQFF
TGCAGTGCACGACGTACAGGCCCCTTAGGGAATGAGCAGTTCTTC
>-|few|TRBV23-1|TRBJ2-3|14
CASSHRGWTDTQYF
TGCGCCAGCAGTCATAGGGGATGGACAGATACGCAGTATTTT
>TRBD2|-|TRBV20-1|TRBJ2-1|16
CSASAQSGINYNEQFF
TGCAGTGCTTCAGCCCAGAGCGGGATAAACTACAATGAGCAGTTCTTC
>TRBD2|-|TRBV30|TRBJ2-7|12
CAWTGTSHEQYF
TGTGCCTGGACCGGGACTAGCCACGAGCAGTACTTC
>TRBD2|-|TRBV2|TRBJ2-1|15
CASSDGGTPYNEQFF
TGTGCCAGCAGTGACGGGGGGACCCCCTACAATGAGCAGTTCTTC
>TRBD2|few|TRBV25-1|TRBJ2-2|15
CASSQRTSGTGELFF
TGTGCCAGCAGTCAAAGGACTAGCGGTACCGGGGAGCTGTTTTTT
>-|-|TRBV2|TRBJ2-5|15
CASSGTGTSEGTQYF
TGTGCCAGCAGTGGTACCGGGACTTCAGAAGGGACCCAGTACTTC
>TRBD1|few|TRBV5-5|TRBJ1-5|15
CASSLLTGTNQPQHF
TGTGCCAGCAGCTTGCTGACAGGGACCAATCAGCCCCAGCATTTT
>TRBD1|few|TRBV20-1|TRBJ2-1|14
CSARVPGQTGEQFF
TGCAGTGCTAGGGTACCGGGACAGACCGGAGAGCAGTTCTTC
>-|few|TRBV3-1|TRBJ2-1|13
CASSLSKGTEQFF
TGTGCCAGCAGCCTCTCGAAGGGAACTGAGCAGTTCTTC
>TRBD2|-|TRBV10-3|TRBJ2-3|16
CAIRERISGSGDTQYF
TGTGCCATCCGCGAACGAATTAGCGGGAGTGGGGATACGCAGTATTTT
>-|few|TRBV5-1|TRBJ2-6|18
CASSLVAGLSSGANVLTF
TGCGCCAGCAGCTTGGTCGCAGGGCTCAGCTCTGGGGCCAACGTCCTGACTTTC
>TRBD1|few|TRBV28|TRBJ2-3|17
CASSPPRQGPSTDTQYF
TGTGCCAGCAGTCCCCCCCGACAGGGACCTAGCACAGATACGCAGTATTTT
>-|-|TRBV7-2|TRBJ2-2|16
CASSPPNSGLTGELFF
TGTGCCAGCAGCCCCCCCAATAGCGGACTTACCGGGGAGCTGTTTTTT
>-|few|TRBV6-2/TRBV6-3|TRBJ2-6|16
CASKDPTRPGANVLTF
TGTGCCAGCAAAGACCCTACCCGCCCTGGGGCCAACGTCCTGACTTTC
>-|few|TRBV6-2/TRBV6-3|TRBJ1-2|12
CASSSMGYGYTF
TGTGCCAGCAGTTCAATGGGCTATGGCTACACCTTC
>-|-|TRBV27|TRBJ2-7|17
CASSLTLRTLSSYEQYF
TGTGCCAGCAGTCTAACACTTCGGACACTTAGCTCCTACGAGCAGTACTTC
>-|few|TRBV5-1|TRBJ1-6|16
CASSLAAALDNSPLHF
TGCGCCAGCAGCTTGGCCGCGGCACTGGATAATTCACCCCTCCACTTT
>-|many|TRBV20-1|TRBJ1-1|11
CSALRLVDAFF
TGCAGTGCGCTGAGGCTAGTGGATGCTTTCTTT
>-|-|TRBV20-1|TRBJ1-2|13
CSAQWEPRGGYTF
TGCAGTGCCCAATGGGAGCCTAGAGGTGGCTACACCTTC
>-|few|TRBV7-8|TRBJ1-6|15
CASSFFRDALSPLHF
TGTGCCAGCAGCTTCTTCCGGGACGCCCTCTCACCCCTCCACTTT
>-|-|TRBV4-3|TRBJ2-5|16
CASSQEPGAVKETQYF
TGCGCCAGCAGCCAAGAGCCGGGAGCCGTAAAAGAGACCCAGTACTTC
>TRBD2|-|TRBV10-2|TRBJ2-5|14
CASTSSGAQETQYF
TGCGCCAGCACCAGCAGCGGGGCCCAAGAGACCCAGTACTTC
>-|-|TRBV13|TRBJ1-5|12
CASSLGLQPLNF
TGTGCCAGCAGCTTAGGCCTACAGCCCTTAAATTTT
>TRBD2|few|TRBV6-1|TRBJ2-5|13
CASRVTSGETQYF
TGTGCCAGCAGAGTGACTAGCGGCGAGACCCAGTACTTC
>TRBD2|-|TRBV29-1|TRBJ2-7|11
CSFRGGNEQYF
TGCAGCTTCCGGGGAGGGAACGAGCAGTACTTC
>-|few|TRBV5-6|TRBJ1-2|15
CASSLFPGQREGYTF
TGTGCCAGCAGCTTGTTTCCCGGCCAAAGGGAAGGCTACACCTTC
>-|few|TRBV5-1|TRBJ2-1|16
CASSPPGTQFYNEQFF
TGCGCCAGCAGCCCTCCCGGGACACAATTTTACAATGAGCAGTTCTTC
>-|many|TRBV18|TRBJ2-7|15
CASSPPSGASYEQYF
TGTGCCAGCTCACCCCCGTCGGGCGCCAGCTACGAGCAGTACTTC
>-|-|TRBV15|TRBJ2-5|12
CATSYSRGTQYF
TGTGCCACCAGCTATAGTCGGGGAACCCAGTACTTC
>-|once|TRBV20-1|TRBJ1-1|14
CSARAGTSRTEAFF
TGCAGTGCTAGAGCCGGGACAAGTCGCACTGAAGCTTTCTTT
>-|few|TRBV5-1|TRBJ2-7|14
CASSIDTSLYEQYF
TGCGCCAGCAGCATTGACACGTCTCTCTACGAGCAGTACTTC
>-|many|TRBV29-1|TRBJ2-5|11
CSGGRQETQYF
TGCAGCGGGGGGCGGCAGGAGACCCAGTACTTC
>-|-|TRBV19|TRBJ2-7|18
CASSIEARRQTNSYEQYF
TGTGCCAGTAGTATCGAGGCCCGCCGACAGACGAACTCCTACGAGCAGTACTTC
>TRBD1|few|TRBV18|TRBJ2-1|15
CASSLTPGQRNEQFF
TGTGCCAGCTCACTAACTCCGGGACAGAGGAATGAGCAGTTCTTC
>-|few|TRBV7-9|TRBJ2-7|15
CASSFPEAEGDEQYF
TGTGCCAGCAGCTTCCCGGAGGCCGAGGGGGACGAGCAGTACTTC
>-|few|TRBV12-5|TRBJ2-7|13
CASARSPAGEQYF
TGTGCTAGTGCCCGGTCCCCGGCGGGGGAGCAGTACTTC